This TCR beta chain was identified during a study of CD8 T cells in ankylosing spondylitis (dated by TCRdb to about 2017). For the wider study: T cell receptor beta repertoires were profiled in healthy donors and ankylosing spondylitis patients so that disease-linked TCR variants could be found. The whole study cohort included about a hundred healthy donors and about two dozen ankylosing spondylitis patients. Samples of peripheral blood were taken, and for ankylosing spondylitis patients, synovial fluid was collected as well. The full study reports these points: Some TCR beta motif variants had previously been reported in synovial fluid and blood of reactive arthritis patients, which suggested common disease-initiation mechanisms. In peripheral blood, the disease-linked clones were found at relatively low frequencies and had a CD8+ phenotype. Blood from ankylosing spondylitis patients appeared to be characterized by a TCR beta motif made up of several highly homologous amino acid variants. Significant enrichment of the disease-linked clones was reported in matched synovial fluid samples from ankylosing spondylitis patients.

Concerning this clonotype: Its binding antigen is unknown. Per-nucleotide qualities are absent, and no much larger clonotype sits a single base away.

This sample was sequenced with an Illumina HiSeq 2500. Quantitative 5'-RACE with molecular barcodes was used to prepare TCR beta libraries. Concerning the study's data processing: A new computational method, built on a probabilistic model of VDJ rearrangement, was used to identify disease-linked TCR variants. The raw public reads went through TCRdb reprocessing: fastp at Q25, MiXCR clone calling, in-frame beta chains kept. CDR3 protein sequences are deduplicated, and each keeps its most common genes and DNA. The V and J calls, along with clone size, are taken from TCRdb and not from the paper's own processing. The sample table lists 350,000 to 450,000 distinct CDR3 sequences, roughly 20% of them with a count of one. Roughly 14% of the sample is held by the ten biggest clonotypes. V gives up 6 bases and J gives up 5 bases, and the segment between their germline ends measures 13 bases. Including the terminal cysteine and phenylalanine, the CDR3 comprises 13 residues. Only the CDR3 region is kept as DNA, spanning 39 bases read in frame from base 1. As encoded in the germline V gene, CDR1 is SGHDN while CDR2 is FVKESK.

The sequenced material came from blood, either unsorted or a sorted T cell fraction (not recorded which). This receptor was taken from a male donor with ankylosing spondylitis or in good health (not recorded which). The chain is encoded by TRBV14 joined to TRBJ2-5; a tentative D match to TRBD2 spans 6 bases. The bases are TGTGCCAGCAGACCCGGGGGACGGGAGACCCAGTACTTC. The translation is CASRPGGRETQYF.